This T cell receptor beta chain was observed in a study of identical twins. Germline CDR1 reads DFQATT; CDR2 reads SNEGSKA (reference sequence). V was shortened by 0 bases and J by 2 bases, with 7 bases between the two germline ends. The CDR3 consists of 13 residues. General study findings and limits: Abundant beta clonotypes from cord blood had fewer insertions, unlike memory repertoires, which showed none. Model-predicted out-of-frame TCR alpha sharing fell below observed values in monozygotic twins.

One entry per CDR3 protein results from TCRdb running MiXCR on the 5' RACE reads. The sample records some 900,000 distinct CDR3 sequences, approximately 13% being singletons. This clonotype appeared a few times. The antigen remains unidentified. These data were also filed under a second study, of yellow fever vaccine responses in identical twins.

Specimen: PBMCs. The source is a woman under 30 in good health. The chain couples TRBV20-1 to TRBJ1-2; D is undetermined. In nucleotides, the CDR3 is TGCAGTGCTAGAGAGCCGCAGAACTATGGCTACACCTTC. Residues: CSAREPQNYGYTF.